The TCR beta chain described here comes from a study of OX40 agonist ivuxolimab in advanced cancers. Study-wide context: Subjects had a mean age of approximately 60 years, with a range of 23 to 79; roughly 83% were male.

Method: immunoSEQ multiplex PCR; TCRdb's copy keeps in-frame clones and lacks some. The repertoire holds 60,000 or so clones, 84% seen once, with approximately 4.3% in the top ten. This clone was seen a single time. The antigen remains undetermined. CDR1 is MNHEY and CDR2 is SVGAGI in the germline V gene. Trimming stripped 0 bases from V and 1 base from J, with 2 bases between. The CDR3 contains 13 residues. Study-wide findings and caveats: Expanded peripheral T-cell antigen specificity went undetermined.

The genes are TRBV6-5 and TRBJ2-3; D is unresolved. The material sequenced was CD4+ or CD8+ T cells sorted from blood, taken in a trial of the OX40 agonist ivuxolimab. This TCR was recovered from an adult with an advanced solid tumor such as melanoma, head and neck, liver or kidney cancer. CDR3: CASSYSGTDTQYF. CDR3 DNA: TGTGCCAGCAGTTACTCAGGCACAGATACGCAGTATTTT.